Below are 14 T cell receptor beta chains sequenced from a single sample in a study of immune characterization of retroperitoneal liposarcoma. TCRdb ran MiXCR on the PCR reads and lists one entry per CDR3 protein. The table records 8,500 to 14,000 distinct CDR3 sequences, around half of them present only once. Sample: tumor tissue. The receptors here all came from a female donor with retroperitoneal liposarcoma.

This clonotype is labeled medium-sized. V and J are TRBV7-6 and TRBJ2-1, with 7 bases matching TRBD2. The CDR3 is made up of 16 amino acids. V gave up 5 bases and J gave up 10 bases; unmatched junction bases: 17. The germline V gene has CDR1 SGHVS and CDR2 FNYEAQ. The CDR3 reads CASSPSGGSLSYEQFF. The CDR3 DNA is TGTGCCAGCAGCCCAAGTGGCGGGAGTCTCTCCTACGAGCAGTTCTTC.

This clonotype was seen a single time. V is TRBV27 and J is TRBJ2-1; D is possibly TRBD2 (6 bases). Per germline, CDR1 MNHEY and CDR2 SMNVEV (reference sequence). The V end lost 5 bases, the J end lost 3 bases, and 14 bases lay between the germline ends. This CDR3 is 15 amino acids long. CDR3 DNA: TGTGCCAGCAGTCTCACTAGCAGAGGCTACAATGAGCAGTTCTTC. Amino acids: CASSLTSRGYNEQFF.

Only a few counts were recorded for this clonotype. A much more abundant neighbour one base away suggests this may be a read error. The chain links TRBV12-3 or TRBV12-4 to TRBJ2-1; 7 positions agree with TRBD2. The CDR3 covers 11 residues. The CDR3 spells CASSFGTTPYF. For the CDR3, the DNA is TGTGCCAGCAGTTTCGGGACTACCCCCTACTTC.

This clonotype was recorded a few times. V gene TRBV6-1 combines with J gene TRBJ2-5; 9 nucleotides agree with TRBD1. With the DNA end fitting TRBJ2-7 better, the J assignment may be wrong. The CDR3 has 15 residues. The germline CDR1 and CDR2 sequences are MNHNS and SASEGT. In DNA, the CDR3 is TGTGCCAGCAGGGATTCCGGGACAGGGACGTACGAGCAGTACGTC. Protein sequence: CASRDSGTGTYEQYV.

This clonotype was found a few times. The gene calls are TRBV6-1 and TRBJ1-5; no clear D gene. Germline-derived CDR1 and CDR2 are MNHNS and SASEGT. The CDR3 totals 13 residues. The V and J ends lost 2 bases and 4 bases respectively, with 6 bases between them. The DNA of the CDR3 is TGTGCCAGCAGTGAACGAGGGAATCAGCCCCAGCATTTT. This codes for CASSERGNQPQHF.

This clonotype was counted only a few times. The gene calls are TRBV10-2 and TRBJ2-5; D is perhaps TRBD1 (6 bases). Trimming stripped 6 bases from V and 4 bases from J, with 15 bases between. CDR1 and CDR2 from the germline V gene are WSHSY and SAAADI. This CDR3 has 14 residues. The CDR3 DNA is TGCGCCAGCAGCGCAGGGGAACAGAGAGAGACCCAGTACTTC. It codes for CASSAGEQRETQYF.

By share, this clonotype ranks as medium-sized. The chain employs TRBV6-1 and TRBJ2-1; D gene unclear. TRBJ2-7 matches the DNA end more closely, so the J call is doubtful. The CDR3 sequence is 14 residues long. Germline-derived CDR1 and CDR2 are MNHNS and SASEGT. In nucleotides, the CDR3 is TGTGCCAGCAGTCCCTCGTCAACCTACAATGAGCAGTACTTC. Translating gives CASSPSSTYNEQYF.

The chain combines TRBV6-1 with TRBJ2-5, with 11 bases aligning to TRBD2. The end of the DNA is better explained by TRBJ2-7, so the J call may be wrong. The CDR3 contains 15 residues. Germline CDR1 and CDR2: MNHNS and SASEGT. The CDR3 region has the DNA TGTGCCAGCAGTGAAACTAGCGGGAGTTTCCACGAGCAGTACTTC. Translating it yields CASSETSGSFHEQYF.

This rearrangement joins TRBV6-8 to TRBJ2-3; 8 bases are shared with TRBD2. The V gene's germline CDR1 is MNHGY and CDR2 SAAAGT. V lost 0 bases and J lost 2; bases outside the gene matches: 4. The CDR3 runs 16 residues. The chain's CDR3 is CASSYSGGRITDTQYF. The CDR3 DNA is TGTGCCAGCAGTTACTCTGGCGGGAGGATCACAGATACGCAGTATTTT.

This chain joins TRBV11-2 and TRBJ2-5; 8 bases map to TRBD2. V gave up 4 bases and J gave up 5 bases; unmatched junction bases: 12. CDR1 is SGHAT, CDR2 FQNNGV, per germline. The CDR3 sequence is 16 residues long. The CDR3 reads CASSWFAGLDKETQYF. The CDR3 bases are TGTGCCAGCAGCTGGTTTGCGGGACTAGATAAGGAGACCCAGTACTTC.

This clonotype is labeled medium-sized. The CDR3 here is CASSVAGLSYEQYF. The CDR3 DNA sequence: TGTGCCAGCAGCGTGGCTGGACTCTCCTACGAGCAGTACTTC. The V call is TRBV12-3 or TRBV12-4, the J call TRBJ2-1; D is possibly TRBD2 (5 bases). The end of the DNA is better explained by TRBJ2-7, so the J call may be wrong. The CDR3 totals 14 residues.

V usage is TRBV24-1 and J usage is TRBJ2-5, with 13 nucleotides matching TRBD2. The J call is doubtful: the DNA matches TRBJ2-1 better. This CDR3 has 16 residues. CDR1 KGHDR and CDR2 SFDVKD come from the germline V gene. This CDR3 is CATSDRGLAGENEQFF. DNA for the CDR3: TGTGCCACCAGTGATCGAGGACTAGCGGGAGAGAATGAGCAGTTCTTC.

The J gene is TRBJ2-1, the V gene TRBV27; TRBD1 matches at 9 bases. V lost 8 bases, J lost 0 bases, and 5 bases stayed unmatched. Germline V gene sequence: CDR1 MNHEY, CDR2 SMNVEV (reference sequence). This CDR3 contains 15 residues. The CDR3 sequence: CASFTTGGSYNEQFF. CDR3 coding DNA: TGTGCCAGCTTCACGACAGGGGGCTCCTACAATGAGCAGTTCTTC.

V gene TRBV6-1 combines with J gene TRBJ2-1; D is perhaps TRBD1 or TRBD2 (5 bases each). The end of the DNA aligns better with TRBJ2-7, so the J call may be wrong. Germline V gene sequence: CDR1 MNHNS, CDR2 SASEGT. The CDR3 is 16 amino acids. CDR3 protein: CASKVYGDQSSYEQYF. The CDR3 nucleotides read TGTGCCAGCAAAGTTTACGGGGACCAGAGCTCCTACGAGCAGTACTTC.